A selection of T cell receptor beta chains follows, all from one sample in a study of spatial heterogeneity in lung cancer. TCRdb reanalysed the 5' RACE reads using MiXCR and keeps one entry per CDR3 protein. The table records 39,000 or so distinct CDR3 sequences, 6% to 8% of them present only once. The input for sequencing was PBMCs, taken at surgery. These receptors were obtained from a male donor with early-stage non-small cell lung cancer. CDR3s include the opening cysteine and the closing phenylalanine or tryptophan. The D gene is left open where the match is weak. Clone size is shown for a subset of rows, as once, few, many or a class of expanded clone.

d_call | j_call | clone_size | v_call | cdr3_nt | cdr3_aa
TRBD1 | TRBJ1-2 | many | TRBV5-1 | TGCGCCAGCAGCCCCGGGACAGGGGGCCTCGGCTACACCTTC | CASSPGTGGLGYTF
. | TRBJ2-6 | many | TRBV5-1 | TGCGCCAGCAGCTTGAGGGCAGCCTCTGGGGCCAACGTCCTGACTTTC | CASSLRAASGANVLTF
. | TRBJ1-5 | many | TRBV7-9 | TGTGCCAGCAGCTTAGCCGCAGGAAATCAGCCCCAGCATTTT | CASSLAAGNQPQHF
TRBD2 | TRBJ2-3 | . | TRBV20-1 | TGCAGTGCTAGCTCTTCTAGCGGGAAGACAGATACGCAGTATTTT | CSASSSSGKTDTQYF
TRBD2 | TRBJ2-5 | . | TRBV6-2/TRBV6-3 | TGTGCCAGCAGCGACCATAGCGGGGAGACCCAGTACTTC | CASSDHSGETQYF
TRBD1 | TRBJ1-4 | few | TRBV2 | TGTGCCAGCAGACCTCAGGGGGCAACTAATGAAAAACTGTTTTTT | CASRPQGATNEKLFF
TRBD1 | TRBJ2-3 | once | TRBV20-1 | TGCAGTGCGACTCCGGGACAGGGGGCCCTGGATACGCAGTATTTT | CSATPGQGALDTQYF
. | TRBJ1-6 | few | TRBV15 | TGTGCCACCAGCAGAGCGGGGAGCTCCTATAATTCACCCCTCCACTTT | CATSRAGSSYNSPLHF
. | TRBJ2-4 | many | TRBV11-2 | TGTGCCAGCAGCTTAGTGGTGATTACGGGGACCAAAAACATTCAGTACTTC | CASSLVVITGTKNIQYF
TRBD1 | TRBJ1-5 | . | TRBV20-1 | TGCAGTGCCCAAATTGACAGGGGGCTCCAGCCCCAGCATTTT | CSAQIDRGLQPQHF
. | TRBJ2-3 | many | TRBV5-5 | TGTGCCAGCAGCTTTCTCGCCGGGAGCACAGATACGCAGTATTTT | CASSFLAGSTDTQYF
. | TRBJ1-4 | many | TRBV4-3 | TGCGCCAGCAGCCAAGATTTAGGTGGGGGTGATGAAAAACTGTTTTTT | CASSQDLGGGDEKLFF
TRBD2 | TRBJ2-3 | many | TRBV7-2 | TGTGCCAGCAGCTTGATGAGCGGGAGGACAGATACGCAGTATTTT | CASSLMSGRTDTQYF
TRBD1 | TRBJ2-5 | many | TRBV3-1 | TGTGCCAGCAGCCAAGCCGGGACAGGGTCAGAGACCCAGTACTTC | CASSQAGTGSETQYF
. | TRBJ1-1 | few | TRBV6-5 | TGTGCCAGCAGTCCCCTTCCAAGAACCGGAGGGACTGAAGCTTTCTTT | CASSPLPRTGGTEAFF
. | TRBJ2-3 | few | TRBV15 | TGTGCCACCAGCAGTCATGGGGCCCAAGATACGCAGTATTTT | CATSSHGAQDTQYF
. | TRBJ2-3 | many | TRBV6-5 | TGTGCCAGCAGTTACGGCAGAAGCACAGATACGCAGTATTTT | CASSYGRSTDTQYF
. | TRBJ1-3 | . | TRBV29-1 | TGCAGCGCAGCAGGGTCCGGGGGGAACACCATATATTTT | CSAAGSGGNTIYF
. | TRBJ2-1 | many | TRBV20-1 | TGCAGTGCTTACACGTCAGGGGGGTACAATGAGCAGTTCTTC | CSAYTSGGYNEQFF
TRBD2 | TRBJ2-3 | . | TRBV29-1 | TGCAGCGTTGAAAAGCGCGGGGGAGCATCGAATACGCAGTATTTT | CSVEKRGGASNTQYF
. | TRBJ2-2 | few | TRBV12-3/TRBV12-4 | TGTGCCAGCAGCCCCTATGAAGCCGGGGAGCTGTTTTTT | CASSPYEAGELFF
TRBD1 | TRBJ1-2 | many | TRBV6-5 | TGTGCCAGCAGAAGCGGGACAGCCTATGGCTACACCTTC | CASRSGTAYGYTF
. | TRBJ1-1 | . | TRBV18 | TGTGCCAGCTCACCAAGAAACGCGGGGGACACTGAAGCTTTCTTT | CASSPRNAGDTEAFF
. | TRBJ2-3 | few | TRBV6-2/TRBV6-3 | TGTGCCAGCAGTTACTCGATTACGGGGGCAGATACGCAGTATTTT | CASSYSITGADTQYF
. | TRBJ1-5 | few | TRBV20-1 | TGCAGTGCTAGAGATAATCAGGGAGAACAGCCCCAGCATTTT | CSARDNQGEQPQHF
. | TRBJ2-5 | . | TRBV20-1 | TGCAGTGCTAGAGGAGGGGGGTCACAAGAGACCCAGTACTTC | CSARGGGSQETQYF
TRBD1 | TRBJ1-1 | . | TRBV18 | TGTGCCAGCCGACAGGGAGAGAACACTGAAGCTTTCTTT | CASRQGENTEAFF
. | TRBJ2-1 | . | TRBV7-8 | TGTGCCAGCAGCTTAGTTCCATGGGTCGGGGACAAGGTTTTGGTAGCCGGCTATGAGCAGTTCTTC | CASSLVPWVGDKVLVAGYEQFF
. | TRBJ2-5 | many | TRBV4-3 | TGCGCCAGCAGAATGACAGGGGCTAGCGGAATTCCCAAAGAGACCCAGTACTTC | CASRMTGASGIPKETQYF
. | TRBJ2-3 | few | TRBV6-2/TRBV6-3 | TGTGCCAGCAGTTACTCGACGGTCCCTCTGAGGACAGATACGCAGTATTTT | CASSYSTVPLRTDTQYF
TRBD2 | TRBJ2-1 | many | TRBV19 | TGTGCCAGCAGCCTCCTAGCGGGAGTATTGAATGAGCAGTTCTTC | CASSLLAGVLNEQFF
. | TRBJ1-2 | . | TRBV9 | TGTGCCAGCAGCGTGGGAAACTATGGCTACACCTTC | CASSVGNYGYTF
. | TRBJ2-1 | . | TRBV7-3 | TGTGCCAGCAGCAGGACATCGAGCTCCTACAATGAGCAGTTCTTC | CASSRTSSSYNEQFF
TRBD2 | TRBJ2-3 | . | TRBV6-2/TRBV6-3 | TGTGCCAGCAGTCCACTGACTAGCGGGAGGGTGCATGCAGATACGCAGTATTTT | CASSPLTSGRVHADTQYF
. | TRBJ2-2 | many | TRBV7-2 | TGTGCCAGCAGCTTAGCGCCAGCGGGGAACACCGGGGAGCTGTTTTTT | CASSLAPAGNTGELFF
. | TRBJ2-3 | . | TRBV28 | TGTGCCAGCAGCCCCGGAGCGGGCGCGGGTACAGATACGCAGTATTTT | CASSPGAGAGTDTQYF
TRBD1 | TRBJ1-1 | many | TRBV30 | TGTGCCTGGGACCAGGGGGCGAACACTGAAGCTTTCTTT | CAWDQGANTEAFF
TRBD1 | TRBJ1-1 | . | TRBV6-2/TRBV6-3 | TGTGCCAGCAGTTACACAGGGGAAACTGAAGCTTTCTTT | CASSYTGETEAFF
. | TRBJ2-2 | . | TRBV6-1 | TGTGCCAGCAGTGTAGGACAGACGAACACCGGGGAGCTGTTTTTT | CASSVGQTNTGELFF
. | TRBJ1-2 | few | TRBV7-2 | TGTGCCAGCAGCCTGGACATTAACTATGGCTACACCTTC | CASSLDINYGYTF
. | TRBJ2-5 | few | TRBV14 | TGTGCCAGCAGCCACGGTCCCAAGACCCAGTACTTC | CASSHGPKTQYF
TRBD2 | TRBJ2-3 | many | TRBV24-1 | TGTGCCACCAGTGATTCGACAGGGGGACTAGCGGGCACAGATACGCAGTATTTT | CATSDSTGGLAGTDTQYF
. | TRBJ1-5 | . | TRBV18 | TGTGCCAGCTCATCATTACAGGGTCAGGGTCAGCCCCAGCATTTT | CASSSLQGQGQPQHF
. | TRBJ1-5 | many | TRBV7-9 | TGTGCCAGCAGCCGGGGGTTGGGGAGCAATCAGCCCCAGCATTTT | CASSRGLGSNQPQHF
TRBD1 | TRBJ2-5 | few | TRBV6-2/TRBV6-3 | TGTGCCAGCAGACGGACAGGGGCAGAGACCCAGTACTTC | CASRRTGAETQYF
. | TRBJ1-3 | many | TRBV3-1 | TGTGCCAGCAGCCAAGATTGGGCAGCTGGAAACACCATATATTTT | CASSQDWAAGNTIYF
. | TRBJ1-1 | many | TRBV18 | TGTGCCAGCTCACCACGAAGGGAAGGAGGGACTGAAGCTTTCTTT | CASSPRREGGTEAFF
. | TRBJ2-7 | few | TRBV10-3 | TGTGCCATCAGTGAACTCAAGGAGCAGTACTTC | CAISELKEQYF
TRBD2 | TRBJ2-3 | few | TRBV10-2 | TGCGCCAGCACTAGCGGGGGTACAGATACGCAGTATTTT | CASTSGGTDTQYF
TRBD1 | TRBJ1-5 | many | TRBV30 | TGTGCCTGGCAGACAGGGGGCATTCAGCCCCAGCATTTT | CAWQTGGIQPQHF
. | TRBJ2-2 | . | TRBV27 | TGTGCCAGCGGGGCCCTTTTTCATTCAGGCGGGGAGCTGTTTTTT | CASGALFHSGGELFF